The rows below give T cell receptor beta chains drawn from one sample of a study of blood T cell repertoires in COVID-19. Libraries were prepared by immunoSEQ multiplex PCR; TCRdb keeps only in-frame clonotypes and omits some of them. This sample has hundreds of thousands of clones, with around nine tenths found just once. Sample: peripheral blood. The receptors derive from a woman aged 40 to 50 who had recovered from COVID-19. Each CDR3 is given without its conserved first and last residue. Each record gives: CDR3 protein, V gene, J gene, clone size. Expanded clones get a size class; other rows say once, few or many, or leave the size out.

cdr3_aa: ASSGGPNTGELF
v_call: TRBV2
j_call: TRBJ2-2
clone_size: NA

cdr3_aa: ASLAGSSYEQY
v_call: TRBV6-6
j_call: TRBJ2-7
clone_size: NA

cdr3_aa: ASSAGQGTEAF
v_call: TRBV18
j_call: TRBJ1-1
clone_size: NA

cdr3_aa: ASSPGQGDAKNIQY
v_call: TRBV19
j_call: TRBJ2-4
clone_size: NA

cdr3_aa: ASSLFNRNTEAF
v_call: TRBV11-2
j_call: TRBJ1-1
clone_size: NA

cdr3_aa: AWSVQGADGYT
v_call: TRBV30
j_call: TRBJ1-2
clone_size: NA

cdr3_aa: ASSETPYEQY
v_call: TRBV12-3/TRBV12-4
j_call: TRBJ2-7
clone_size: NA

cdr3_aa: AWSGKGDQPQH
v_call: TRBV30
j_call: TRBJ1-5
clone_size: NA

cdr3_aa: ASSPGTSYEQY
v_call: TRBV18
j_call: TRBJ2-7
clone_size: NA

cdr3_aa: ASSLAGRVDGYT
v_call: TRBV7-9
j_call: TRBJ1-2
clone_size: NA

cdr3_aa: ASSVGQGGTDTQY
v_call: TRBV9
j_call: TRBJ2-3
clone_size: NA

cdr3_aa: ASSGLSTDTQY
v_call: TRBV6-1
j_call: TRBJ2-3
clone_size: few

cdr3_aa: ASSLNTGVTYEQY
v_call: TRBV11-2
j_call: TRBJ2-7
clone_size: NA

cdr3_aa: AISEPGQNSYEQY
v_call: TRBV10-3
j_call: TRBJ2-7
clone_size: few

cdr3_aa: ASSVAGVGSGNTIY
v_call: TRBV9
j_call: TRBJ1-3
clone_size: NA

cdr3_aa: ASSFRGPQPQH
v_call: TRBV28
j_call: TRBJ1-5
clone_size: NA